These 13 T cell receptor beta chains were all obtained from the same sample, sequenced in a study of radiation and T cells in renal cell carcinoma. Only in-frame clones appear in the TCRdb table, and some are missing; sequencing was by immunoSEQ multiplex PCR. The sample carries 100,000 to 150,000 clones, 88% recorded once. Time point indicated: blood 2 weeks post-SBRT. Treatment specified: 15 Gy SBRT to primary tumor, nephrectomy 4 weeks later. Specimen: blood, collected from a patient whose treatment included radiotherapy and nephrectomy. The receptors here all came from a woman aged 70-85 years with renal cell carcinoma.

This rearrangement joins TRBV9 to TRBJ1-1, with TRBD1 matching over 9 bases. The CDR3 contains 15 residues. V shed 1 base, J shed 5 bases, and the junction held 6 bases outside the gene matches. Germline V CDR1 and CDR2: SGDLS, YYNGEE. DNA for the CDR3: TGTGCCAGCAGCGTAACAGGGGGCGCGGGGACTGAAGCTTTCTTT. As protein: CASSVTGGAGTEAFF.

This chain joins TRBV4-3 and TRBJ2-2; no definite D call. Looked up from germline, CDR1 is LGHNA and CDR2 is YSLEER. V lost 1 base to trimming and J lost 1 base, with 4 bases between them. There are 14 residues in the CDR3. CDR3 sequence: CASSQAGNTGELFF. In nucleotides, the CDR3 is TGCGCCAGCAGCCAAGCTGGGAACACCGGGGAGCTGTTTTTT.

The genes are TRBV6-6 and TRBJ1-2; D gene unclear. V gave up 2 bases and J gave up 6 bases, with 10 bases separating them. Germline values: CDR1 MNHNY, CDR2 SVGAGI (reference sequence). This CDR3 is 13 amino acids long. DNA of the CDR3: TGTGCCAGCAGTTACATCGGGGTTAATGGCTACACCTTC. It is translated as CASSYIGVNGYTF.

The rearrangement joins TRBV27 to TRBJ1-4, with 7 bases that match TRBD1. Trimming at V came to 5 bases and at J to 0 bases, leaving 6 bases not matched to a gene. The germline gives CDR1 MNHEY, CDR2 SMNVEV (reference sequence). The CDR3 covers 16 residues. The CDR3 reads CASSRGQSATNEKLFF. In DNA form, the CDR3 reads TGTGCCAGCAGTCGGGGACAGTCTGCAACTAATGAAAAACTGTTTTTT.

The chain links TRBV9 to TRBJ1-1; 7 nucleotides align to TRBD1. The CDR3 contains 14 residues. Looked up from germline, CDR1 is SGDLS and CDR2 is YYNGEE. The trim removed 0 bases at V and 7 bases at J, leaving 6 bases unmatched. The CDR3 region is CASSVDLSGGEAFF. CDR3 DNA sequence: TGTGCCAGCAGCGTAGATTTATCAGGGGGTGAAGCTTTCTTT.

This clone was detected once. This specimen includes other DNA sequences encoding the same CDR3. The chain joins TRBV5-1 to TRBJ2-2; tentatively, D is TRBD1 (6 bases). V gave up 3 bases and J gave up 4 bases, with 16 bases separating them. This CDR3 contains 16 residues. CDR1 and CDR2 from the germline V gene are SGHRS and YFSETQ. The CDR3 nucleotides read TGCGCCAGCAGCTCGAGTCCCAGGGGTGGCACCGGGGAGCTGTTTTTT. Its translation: CASSSSPRGGTGELFF.

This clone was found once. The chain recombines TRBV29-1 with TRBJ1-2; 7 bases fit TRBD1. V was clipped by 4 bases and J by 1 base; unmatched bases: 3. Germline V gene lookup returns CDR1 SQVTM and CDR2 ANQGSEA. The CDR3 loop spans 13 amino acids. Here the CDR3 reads CSVGQGSNYGYTF. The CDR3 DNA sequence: TGCAGCGTTGGACAGGGAAGTAACTATGGCTACACCTTC. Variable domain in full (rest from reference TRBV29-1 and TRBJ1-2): SAVISQKPSRDICQRGTSLTIQCQVDSQVTMMFWYRQQPGQSLTLIATANQGSEATYESGFVIDKFPISRPNLTFSTLTVSNMSPEDSSIYLCSVGQGSNYGYTFGSGTRLTVV.

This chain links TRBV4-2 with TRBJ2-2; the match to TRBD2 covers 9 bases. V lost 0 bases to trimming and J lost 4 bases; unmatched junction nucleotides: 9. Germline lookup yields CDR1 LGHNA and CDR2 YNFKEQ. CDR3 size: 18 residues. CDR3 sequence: CASSQDMLAGTFTGELFF. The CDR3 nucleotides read TGTGCCAGCAGCCAAGATATGCTAGCGGGGACCTTCACCGGGGAGCTGTTTTTT.

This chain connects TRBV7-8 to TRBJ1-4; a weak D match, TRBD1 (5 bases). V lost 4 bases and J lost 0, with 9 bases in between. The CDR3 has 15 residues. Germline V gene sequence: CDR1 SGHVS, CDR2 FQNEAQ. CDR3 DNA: TGTGCCAGCAGCTCCTGGGGGGCAACTAATGAAAAACTGTTTTTT. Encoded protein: CASSSWGATNEKLFF.

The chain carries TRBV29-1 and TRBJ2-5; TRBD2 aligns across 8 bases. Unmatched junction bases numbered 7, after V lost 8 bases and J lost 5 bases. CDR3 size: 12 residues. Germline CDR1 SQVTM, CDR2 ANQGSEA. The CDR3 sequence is CSSRTSSETQYF. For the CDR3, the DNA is TGCAGCTCGCGGACTAGCTCGGAGACCCAGTACTTC.

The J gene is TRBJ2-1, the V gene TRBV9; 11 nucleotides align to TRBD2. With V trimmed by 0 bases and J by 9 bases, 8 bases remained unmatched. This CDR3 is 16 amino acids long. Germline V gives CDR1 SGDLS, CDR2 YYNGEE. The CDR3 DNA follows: TGTGCCAGCAGCGTAGCGGCTAGCGGGGGGAGTGGTGAGCAGTTCTTC. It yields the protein CASSVAASGGSGEQFF.

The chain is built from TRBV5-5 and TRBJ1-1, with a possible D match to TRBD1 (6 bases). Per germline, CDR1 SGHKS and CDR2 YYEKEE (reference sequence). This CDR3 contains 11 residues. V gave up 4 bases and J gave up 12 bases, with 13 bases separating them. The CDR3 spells CASSLGTRSFF. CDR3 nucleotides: TGTGCCAGCAGCCTCGGGACAAGGTCTTTCTTT.

The CDR3 region has the DNA TGTGCCAGTAGTCTACACAGGGCCGGCGGGGGGGCCACTGAAGCTTTCTTT. Translation: CASSLHRAGGGATEAFF. The rearrangement links TRBV19 to TRBJ1-1, with a possible D match to TRBD1 (6 bases). V lost 5 bases and J lost 4, with 23 bases in between. The CDR3 consists of 17 residues. Germline-derived CDR1 and CDR2 are LNHDA and SQIVND (reference sequence).